Shown below are 32 T cell receptor beta chains from a single sample sequenced in a study of shared clonotypes between healthy human individuals. The naive CD8 fraction comprised CD45RO-negative cells positively selected for CCR7 and excluded terminally differentiated effector memory CD45RA+ cells. This table comes from immunoSEQ multiplex PCR, and its TCRdb copy is limited to in-frame clones, with some not included. The sample includes about 2 million clones, about 95% of them seen just once. The sequenced material came from naive CD8+ T cells sorted from blood. The receptor source for this set is a man between 18 and 35 years old in good health.

The chain recombines TRBV27 with TRBJ2-7, with 8 bases that match TRBD1. J lost 10 bases, V lost 5 bases, and 10 bases had no gene match. CDR3 length equals 13 residues. Germline assignment: CDR1 MNHEY and CDR2 SMNVEV (reference sequence). The CDR3 nucleotides are TGTGCCAGCAGTATACTACAGGGGGAAGATCAGTACTTC. Its protein product is CASSILQGEDQYF.

The CDR3 bases are TGTGCCAGCAGTGTACAGGGGGCAGGTGGCGAGCAGTACTTC. Its protein product is CASSVQGAGGEQYF. V and J are TRBV28 and TRBJ2-7, with 9 bases lining up with TRBD1. The CDR3 spans 14 residues. Germline loops: CDR1 MDHEN, CDR2 SYDVKM. V shed 5 bases, J shed 6 bases, and the junction held 8 bases outside the gene matches.

The chain has TRBV12-5 and TRBJ2-2; 9 bases map to TRBD1. CDR1 is LGHNT, CDR2 FRNRAP, per germline. This CDR3 has 16 amino acids. V lost 4 bases to trimming and J lost 2 bases; unmatched junction nucleotides: 5. This CDR3 reads CASGSPGQGNTGELFF. The CDR3 nucleotides read TGTGCTAGTGGTTCTCCGGGACAGGGCAACACCGGGGAGCTGTTTTTT.

This chain links TRBV4-3 with TRBJ2-4, with TRBD2 as a possible D gene (5 bases). CDR3 size: 13 residues. The V end lost 2 bases, the J end lost 6 bases, and 8 bases lay between the germline ends. CDR1 is LGHNA and CDR2 is YSLEER in the germline V gene. In DNA, the CDR3 is TGCGCCAGCAGCCAACTTGAGGGAAACATTCAGTACTTC. Encoded protein: CASSQLEGNIQYF.

The V gene is TRBV27, the J gene TRBJ1-1; 9 nucleotides agree with TRBD1. This CDR3 is 14 amino acids long. The J segment lost 4 bases and the V segment lost 5 bases, leaving 5 bases of the junction unmatched. CDR1 and CDR2 (germline): MNHEY, SMNVEV (reference sequence). The CDR3 nucleotides read TGTGCCAGCAGTACGACAGGGGGTGCCACTGAAGCTTTCTTT. The encoded protein is CASSTTGGATEAFF.

This clone was seen only once. V gene TRBV9 combines with J gene TRBJ1-1; possible D gene TRBD1, 5 bases. This CDR3 contains 13 residues. Looked up from germline, CDR1 is SGDLS and CDR2 is YYNGEE. V lost 0 bases and J lost 10, with 13 bases in between. Written as DNA, the CDR3 is TGTGCCAGCAGCGTAGGCGTAGGGACGTTAGCTTTCTTT. Translation: CASSVGVGTLAFF.

The rearrangement links TRBV7-9 to TRBJ1-1; D uncertain. Trimming removed 3 bases from V and 1 base from J, with 9 bases in between. Germline V gives CDR1 SEHNR, CDR2 FQNEAQ (reference sequence). CDR3 size: 14 residues. The CDR3 region is CASSFRATNTEAFF. For the CDR3, the DNA is TGTGCCAGCAGCTTTAGGGCCACGAACACTGAAGCTTTCTTT.

Concerning this clone: This CDR3 is also generated by other DNA sequences in the sample. The chain is built from TRBV5-1 and TRBJ2-7, with D maybe TRBD1 (6 bases). This CDR3 is built from 12 residues. V shed 5 bases and J shed 1 base, with 7 bases lying between them. Germline CDR1 reads SGHRS; CDR2 reads YFSETQ. The CDR3 coding sequence is TGCGCCAGCAGGGACAGTTCCTACGAGCAGTACTTC. Amino acid sequence: CASRDSSYEQYF. Filled out from reference TRBV5-1 and TRBJ2-7, the complete variable domain reads KAGVTQTPRYLIKTRGQQVTLSCSPISGHRSVSWYQQTPGQGLQFLFEYFSETQRNKGNFPGRFSGRQFSNSRSEMNVSTLELGDSALYLCASRDSSYEQYFGPGTRLTVT.

The chain combines TRBV9 with TRBJ1-6; 7 nucleotides agree with TRBD1. The CDR3 has 16 residues. Germline assignment: CDR1 SGDLS and CDR2 YYNGEE. V shed 2 bases, J shed 5 bases, and the junction held 7 bases outside the gene matches. CDR3 region: CASSVTRTGDNSPLHF. CDR3 DNA sequence: TGTGCCAGCAGCGTTACCAGAACAGGGGATAATTCACCCCTCCACTTT. The whole variable domain, filled in from reference TRBV9 and TRBJ1-6, reads DSGVTQTPKHLITATGQRVTLRCSPRSGDLSVYWYQQSLDQGLQFLIQYYNGEERAKGNILERFSAQQFPDLHSELNLSSLELGDSALYFCASSVTRTGDNSPLHFGNGTRLTVT.

V is TRBV7-6 and J is TRBJ2-7, with TRBD2 identical over 10 bases. Trimming removed 5 bases from V and 1 base from J; junction bases left unmatched: 8. In germline, CDR1 is SGHVS, CDR2 FNYEAQ. This CDR3 spans 16 amino acids. The CDR3: CASSDSGLAVSYEQYF. The CDR3 nucleotides read TGTGCCAGCAGCGATAGCGGACTAGCGGTGTCCTACGAGCAGTACTTC.

Remarks on this clone: This specimen includes other DNA sequences encoding the same CDR3. The rearrangement joins TRBV4-3 to TRBJ1-4; weak D call: TRBD1 (5 bases). CDR3 size: 16 residues. Germline loops: CDR1 LGHNA, CDR2 YSLEER. Trimming removed 0 bases at V and 0 bases at J, with 8 bases between. CDR3 DNA sequence: TGCGCCAGCAGCCAAGATGTCAGGGCAACTAATGAAAAACTGTTTTTT. Its translation is CASSQDVRATNEKLFF.

The chain links TRBV13 to TRBJ2-5; D gene unclear. Germline V gives CDR1 PRHDT, CDR2 FYEKMQ (reference sequence). CDR3 length equals 13 residues. Trimming pared 2 bases from V and 2 bases from J, leaving 6 bases between. CDR3 loop: CASSLIGQETQYF. In DNA, the CDR3 is TGTGCCAGCAGCTTAATAGGACAAGAGACCCAGTACTTC.

This clone was observed a single time. This CDR3 is also generated by other DNA sequences in the sample. V usage is TRBV5-6 and J usage is TRBJ1-1; the D is unclear. The V gene's germline CDR1 is SGHDT and CDR2 YYEEEE. The CDR3 runs to 13 residues. Trimming left V 0 bases short and J 0 bases short, with 3 bases between. Here the CDR3 reads CASSLDLNTEAFF. CDR3 bases: TGTGCCAGCAGCTTGGATCTGAACACTGAAGCTTTCTTT.

The rearrangement uses TRBV6-5 and TRBJ2-7; tentatively, D is TRBD2 (6 bases). The CDR3 sequence is 16 residues long. V lost 2 bases and J lost 5, with 19 bases in between. Germline V gives CDR1 MNHEY, CDR2 SVGAGI. The CDR3 bases are TGTGCCAGCAGTTACCGGGATGGGGGGATTACAAACGAGCAGTACTTC. This encodes CASSYRDGGITNEQYF.

The V gene is TRBV9, the J gene TRBJ2-7; possibly TRBD1 for D (6 bases). The CDR3 length is 12 residues. CDR1 is SGDLS and CDR2 is YYNGEE in the germline V gene. V was cut by 4 bases and J by 5 bases, with 10 bases left in between. DNA for the CDR3: TGTGCCAGCAGCACACGGGACAACGAGCAGTACTTC. It codes for CASSTRDNEQYF.

The V and J genes are TRBV7-9 and TRBJ2-4, with 10 bases matching TRBD2. Losses at the gene ends were 4 bases for V and 8 bases for J; bases not matched to a gene: 8. The germline V gene has CDR1 SEHNR and CDR2 FQNEAQ (reference sequence). This CDR3 region has 15 residues. CDR3 DNA sequence: TGTGCCAGCAGCTCCGAGCTAGCGGGGGAGGACATTCAGTACTTC. As protein: CASSSELAGEDIQYF.

A note on this clone: This same CDR3 is encoded by further DNA sequences in the sample. This chain uses TRBV19 with TRBJ2-7, with D possibly TRBD2 on 7 matching bases. CDR1 is LNHDA, CDR2 SQIVND, per germline (reference sequence). V was shortened by 7 bases and J by 2 bases, with 9 bases between the two germline ends. CDR3 size: 12 residues. The CDR3 bases are TGTGCCAGTACCGGGGGGCCCTACGAGCAGTACTTC. Amino acid sequence: CASTGGPYEQYF.

The V and J genes are TRBV13 and TRBJ2-7; D gene ambiguous. Germline V gene sequence: CDR1 PRHDT, CDR2 FYEKMQ (reference sequence). Trimming cost V 4 bases and J 6 bases, with 19 bases left between them. The CDR3 is made up of 15 amino acids. The CDR3 spells CASSSPGLGGGEQYF. The CDR3 nucleotides read TGTGCCAGCAGCTCCCCTGGCCTCGGCGGCGGCGAGCAGTACTTC.

This clone was observed a single time. The chain links TRBV14 to TRBJ2-7; 7 bases are a match to TRBD1. J lost 4 bases, V lost 1 base, and 7 bases had no gene match. The CDR3 is 15 residues long. Germline V gene data show CDR1 as SGHDN and CDR2 as FVKESK. The CDR3 nucleotides read TGTGCCAGCAGCCAAGGGCCAGGGGGTGTATACGAGCAGTACTTC. It translates to CASSQGPGGVYEQYF.

The chain links TRBV6-6 to TRBJ1-5; possibly TRBD1 for D (5 bases). Germline values: CDR1 MNHNY, CDR2 SVGAGI (reference sequence). CDR3 length equals 16 residues. The V end lost 0 bases, the J end lost 0 bases, and 9 bases lay between the germline ends. CDR3: CASSYSQENSNQPQHF. The CDR3 nucleotides are TGTGCCAGCAGTTACTCACAGGAGAATAGCAATCAGCCCCAGCATTTT.

The chain couples TRBV10-2 to TRBJ2-1; D is possibly TRBD1 or TRBD2 (5 bases each). Per the germline V gene, CDR1 is WSHSY and CDR2 is SAAADI. Trimming shortened V by 1 base and J by 3 bases, and 10 bases separated the two germline ends. CDR3 size: 15 residues. The CDR3 DNA follows: TGCGCCAGCAGTGAGTGGGACGCAGGCTACAATGAGCAGTTCTTC. Its protein product is CASSEWDAGYNEQFF.

This chain connects TRBV21-1 to TRBJ2-2. TRBV21-1 has pseudogene status. This CDR3 comprises 12 residues. CDR3 sequence: CASHLVTGELFF. The CDR3 nucleotides read TGTGCCAGCCACCTGGTCACCGGGGAGCTGTTTTTT.

The rearrangement links TRBV5-5 to TRBJ1-2, with 9 bases matching TRBD1. This CDR3 has 15 residues. J gave up 7 bases and V 2 bases, and 9 bases lay outside the gene matches. CDR1 and CDR2 from the germline V gene are SGHKS and YYEKEE (reference sequence). CDR3 residues: CASSLPGTGSSGYTF. DNA for the CDR3: TGTGCCAGCAGCTTACCCGGGACAGGGTCAAGTGGCTACACCTTC.

The rearrangement links TRBV6-5 to TRBJ1-4, with TRBD1 matching over 8 bases. CDR1 is MNHEY and CDR2 is SVGAGI in the germline V gene. V was clipped by 8 bases and J by 8 bases; unmatched bases: 13. The CDR3 sequence is 15 residues long. The chain's CDR3 is CASGGYGQGWEKLFF. CDR3 sequence (DNA): TGTGCCAGCGGGGGATACGGACAGGGTTGGGAAAAACTGTTTTTT.

There are a few counts of this clone. The genes are TRBV5-4 and TRBJ2-7; TRBD2 is a possible D gene (6 bases). The CDR3 is 16 residues long. CDR1 is SGHNT and CDR2 is YYREEE in the germline V gene (reference sequence). V lost 6 bases and J 2 bases, leaving 21 bases between the germline ends. The CDR3 protein is CASTVNGGNGPYEQYF. Here the CDR3 DNA reads TGTGCCAGCACAGTTAATGGGGGGAACGGGCCCTACGAGCAGTACTTC. The full variable domain, completed using reference TRBV5-4 and TRBJ2-7, is ETGVTQSPTHLIKTRGQQVTLRCSSQSGHNTVSWYQQALGQGPQFIFQYYREEENGRGNFPPRFSGLQFPNYSSELNVNALELDDSALYLCASTVNGGNGPYEQYFGPGTRLTVT.

This sequence joins TRBV6-5 and TRBJ2-7; tentatively, D is TRBD2 (5 bases). V was cut by 8 bases and J by 7 bases, with 21 bases left in between. Germline V lookup: CDR1 MNHEY, CDR2 SVGAGI. The CDR3 contains 14 residues. The CDR3 DNA is TGTGCCAGCGCCCCGGTCCCGGGATCGAGGGAGCAGTACTTC. Its protein is CASAPVPGSREQYF.

The V and J genes are TRBV7-8 and TRBJ1-6, with 7 bases fitting TRBD1. The trim removed 5 bases at V and 4 bases at J, leaving 5 bases unmatched. Germline lookup yields CDR1 SGHVS and CDR2 FQNEAQ. The CDR3 has 15 residues. For the CDR3, the DNA is TGTGCCAGCAGCCCTTCACAGGGGTATAATTCACCCCTCCACTTT. This gives the protein CASSPSQGYNSPLHF.

Comment on this clone: The sample holds other DNA sequences that translate to the same CDR3. The chain has TRBV19 and TRBJ2-7; a weak D match, TRBD1 (6 bases). The germline V gene has CDR1 LNHDA and CDR2 SQIVND (reference sequence). Trimming took off 6 bases at V and 4 bases at J, with 13 bases between the two ends. There are 13 residues in the CDR3. CDR3 nucleotides: TGTGCCAGTAGCCCAGGGGTAGGGTACGAGCAGTACTTC. Translating gives CASSPGVGYEQYF.

The genes are TRBV6-6 and TRBJ2-3; the match to TRBD2 covers 10 bases. With 1 base clipped from V and 3 bases from J, the junction kept 4 bases outside the gene matches. This CDR3 is 16 amino acids long. Germline V CDR1 and CDR2: MNHNY, SVGAGI (reference sequence). CDR3 bases: TGTGCCAGCAGTTACTACCGAGCGGGAGGGACAGATACGCAGTATTTT. Protein product: CASSYYRAGGTDTQYF.

A single count supports this clone. V is TRBV15 and J is TRBJ2-1; the D gene could be TRBD1 or TRBD2 (5 bases each). The germline V and J ends were trimmed by 2 bases and 5 bases, with 13 bases remaining between them. CDR1 is LNHNV and CDR2 is YYDKDF in the germline V gene (reference sequence). The CDR3 runs to 15 residues. The CDR3 loop is CATSRPSGTDNEQFF. The CDR3 nucleotides read TGTGCCACCAGCAGACCATCCGGGACCGACAATGAGCAGTTCTTC.

V usage is TRBV7-9 and J usage is TRBJ2-3; 7 bases match TRBD2. CDR3 length equals 16 residues. Germline V gene sequence: CDR1 SEHNR, CDR2 FQNEAQ (reference sequence). V lost 1 base and J lost 6; bases outside the gene matches: 10. The CDR3 here is CASSLVGLVELDTQYF. CDR3 coding DNA: TGTGCCAGCAGCTTAGTCGGACTAGTTGAATTGGATACGCAGTATTTT.

The chain has TRBV9 and TRBJ2-6; possible D gene TRBD2, 5 bases. CDR1 and CDR2 from the germline V gene are SGDLS and YYNGEE. This CDR3 is built from 18 residues. Trimming shortened V by 2 bases and J by 2 bases, and 17 bases separated the two germline ends. The CDR3 DNA reads as TGTGCCAGCAGCGTCCCTAGTTCCGAGGGTACTGGGGCCAACGTCCTGACTTTC. It yields the protein CASSVPSSEGTGANVLTF.